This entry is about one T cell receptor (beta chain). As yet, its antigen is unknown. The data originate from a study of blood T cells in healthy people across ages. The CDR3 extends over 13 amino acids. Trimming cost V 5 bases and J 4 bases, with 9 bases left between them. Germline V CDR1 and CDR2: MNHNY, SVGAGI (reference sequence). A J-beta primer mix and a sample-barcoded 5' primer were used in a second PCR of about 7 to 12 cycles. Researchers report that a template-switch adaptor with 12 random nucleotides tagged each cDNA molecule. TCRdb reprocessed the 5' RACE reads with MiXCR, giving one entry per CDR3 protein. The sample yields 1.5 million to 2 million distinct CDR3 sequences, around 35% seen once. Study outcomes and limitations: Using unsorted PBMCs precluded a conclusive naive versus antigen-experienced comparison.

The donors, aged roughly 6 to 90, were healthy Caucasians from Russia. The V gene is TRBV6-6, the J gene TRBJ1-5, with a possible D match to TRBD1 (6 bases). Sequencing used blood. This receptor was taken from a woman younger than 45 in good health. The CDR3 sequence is CASSAGTNQPQHF. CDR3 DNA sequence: TGTGCCAGCAGTGCCGGGACAAATCAGCCCCAGCATTTT.